The 5 T cell receptor beta chains presented below share a single source sample, sequenced in a study of T cells in Graves' hyperthyroidism and ophthalmopathy. The investigators amplified TCR beta CDR3 regions from RNA transcripts. Primed by the HTBI set, a first-round RT-PCR was run on the TCR CDR3. In TCRdb, the multiplex PCR reads were re-called with MiXCR into one record per CDR3 protein. The sample has over 500,000 distinct CDR3 sequences; over 35% are singletons. Sequenced sample: peripheral blood or thyroid tissue (not recorded which). These receptors came from an adult woman with Graves' disease, either hyperthyroidism or ophthalmopathy (not recorded which).

This clonotype was observed a few times. The chain carries TRBV29-1 and TRBJ2-2; D might be TRBD1 or TRBD2, each matching 6 bases. This CDR3 contains 14 residues. V was cut by 5 bases and J by 1 base, with 11 bases left in between. Germline CDR1 and CDR2: SQVTM and ANQGSEA. The CDR3 sequence: CSVLGGRNTGELFF. The CDR3 coding sequence is TGCAGCGTTCTCGGGGGCAGGAACACCGGGGAGCTGTTTTTT.

This clonotype has only a few counts. The J gene is TRBJ1-2, the V gene TRBV19; tentative D call: TRBD1 (5 bases). The CDR3 is 12 amino acids. The germline V gene has CDR1 LNHDA and CDR2 SQIVND (reference sequence). V gave up 5 bases and J gave up 8 bases, with 12 bases separating them. CDR3 sequence (DNA): TGTGCCAGTAGTCGACAGCCGCGAGGCTACACCTTC. This codes for CASSRQPRGYTF.

The chain joins TRBV20-1 to TRBJ2-7; the D gene is possibly TRBD2 (5 bases). The ends were cut back, 8 bases at V and 6 bases at J, with 14 bases in the middle. The germline V gene encodes CDR1 DFQATT and CDR2 SNEGSKA (reference sequence). CDR3 length: 11 amino acids. The CDR3, as DNA: TGCAGTAACGCCTTTCGGGGCGAGCAGTACTTC. It translates to CSNAFRGEQYF.

This chain joins TRBV29-1 and TRBJ2-5; a weak D match, TRBD2 (6 bases). The DNA end is a closer match to TRBJ2-1, so the J assignment may be wrong. The germline CDR1 and CDR2 sequences are SQVTM and ANQGSEA. This CDR3 spans 10 amino acids. The CDR3 sequence: CSLGGDEQFF. In DNA form, the CDR3 reads TGCAGCCTCGGAGGGGATGAGCAGTTCTTC.

At least ten counts were recorded for this clonotype. The V call is TRBV5-6, the J call TRBJ2-5; possible D gene TRBD2, 6 bases. Germline V gene lookup returns CDR1 SGHDT and CDR2 YYEEEE. This CDR3 is built from 15 residues. V gave up 2 bases and J gave up 2 bases, with 13 bases separating them. The CDR3 reads CASSLWQGGQETQYF. The CDR3 DNA is TGTGCCAGCAGCTTATGGCAGGGAGGACAAGAGACCCAGTACTTC. The full variable domain, in which reference TRBV5-6 and TRBJ2-5 provide the parts outside the CDR3, is DAGVTQSPTHLIKTRGQQVTLRCSPKSGHDTVSWYQQALGQGPQFIFQYYEEEERQRGNFPDRFSGHQFPNYSSELNVNALLLGDSALYLCASSLWQGGQETQYFGPGTRLLVL.